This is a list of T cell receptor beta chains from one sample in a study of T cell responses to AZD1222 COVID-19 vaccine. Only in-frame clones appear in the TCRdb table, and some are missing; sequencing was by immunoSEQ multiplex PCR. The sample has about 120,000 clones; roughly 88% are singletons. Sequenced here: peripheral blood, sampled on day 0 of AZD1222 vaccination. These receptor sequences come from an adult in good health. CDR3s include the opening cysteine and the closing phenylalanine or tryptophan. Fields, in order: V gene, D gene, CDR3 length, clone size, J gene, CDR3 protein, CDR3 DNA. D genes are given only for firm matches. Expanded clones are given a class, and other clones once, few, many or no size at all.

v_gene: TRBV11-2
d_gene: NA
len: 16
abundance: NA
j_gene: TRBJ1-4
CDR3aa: CASSLVLGGAVEKLFF
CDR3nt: TGTGCCAGCAGCTTAGTGTTGGGGGGCGCAGTGGAAAAACTGTTTTTT

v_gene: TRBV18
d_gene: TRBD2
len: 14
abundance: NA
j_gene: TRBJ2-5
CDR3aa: CASSPSGIGETQYF
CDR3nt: TGTGCCAGCTCACCGAGCGGGATAGGGGAGACCCAGTACTTC

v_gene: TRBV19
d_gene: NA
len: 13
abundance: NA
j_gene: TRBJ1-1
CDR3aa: CASMTPGAGEAFF
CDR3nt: TGTGCCAGTATGACGCCCGGGGCAGGGGAAGCTTTCTTT

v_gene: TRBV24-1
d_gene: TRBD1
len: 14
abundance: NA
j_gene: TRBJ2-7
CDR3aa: CATSRDSGAYEQYF
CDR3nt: TGTGCCACCTCCCGGGACAGCGGAGCCTACGAGCAGTACTTC

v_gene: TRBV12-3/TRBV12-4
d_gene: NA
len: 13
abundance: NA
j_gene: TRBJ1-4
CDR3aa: CASSPPAGEKLFF
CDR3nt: TGTGCCAGCAGTCCCCCAGCAGGTGAAAAACTGTTTTTT

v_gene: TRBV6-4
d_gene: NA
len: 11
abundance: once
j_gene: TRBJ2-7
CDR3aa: CASSESYEQYF
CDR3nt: TGTGCCAGCAGTGAATCCTACGAGCAGTACTTC

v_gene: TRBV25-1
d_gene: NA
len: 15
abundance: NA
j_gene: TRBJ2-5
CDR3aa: CASSFVRTLGETQYF
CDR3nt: TGTGCCAGCAGTTTCGTGCGGACACTAGGCGAGACCCAGTACTTC

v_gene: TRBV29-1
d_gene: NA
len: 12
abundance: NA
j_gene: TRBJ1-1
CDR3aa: CSGATRSTEAFF
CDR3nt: TGCAGCGGAGCTACAAGGTCCACTGAAGCTTTCTTT

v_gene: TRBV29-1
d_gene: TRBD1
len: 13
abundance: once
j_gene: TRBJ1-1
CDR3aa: CSAETGGGTEAFF
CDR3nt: TGCAGCGCGGAAACAGGGGGGGGAACTGAAGCTTTCTTT

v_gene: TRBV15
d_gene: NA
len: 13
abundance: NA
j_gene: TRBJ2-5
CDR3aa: CATSRDLSETQYF
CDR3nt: TGTGCCACCAGCAGAGATTTGAGTGAGACCCAGTACTTC

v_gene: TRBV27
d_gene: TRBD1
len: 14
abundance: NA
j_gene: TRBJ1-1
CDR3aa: CASSPRGLNTEAFF
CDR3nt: TGTGCCAGCAGTCCCAGGGGGTTGAACACTGAAGCTTTCTTT

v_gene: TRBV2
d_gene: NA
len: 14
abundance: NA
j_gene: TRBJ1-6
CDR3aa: CASSAGSGNSPLHF
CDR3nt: TGTGCCAGCAGTGCGGGTTCCGGAAATTCACCCCTCCACTTT

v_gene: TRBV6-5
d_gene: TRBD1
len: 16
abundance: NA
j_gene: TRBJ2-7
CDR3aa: CASSSPWQGASYEQYF
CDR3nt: TGTGCCAGCAGTTCCCCCTGGCAGGGGGCCTCCTACGAGCAGTACTTC

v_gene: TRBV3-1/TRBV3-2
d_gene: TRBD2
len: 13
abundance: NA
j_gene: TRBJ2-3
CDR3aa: CASRLAGADTQYF
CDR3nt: TGTGCCAGCAGGCTAGCGGGAGCAGATACGCAGTATTTT

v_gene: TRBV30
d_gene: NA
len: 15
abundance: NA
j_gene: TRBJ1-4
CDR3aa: CAWSIGRATNEKLFF
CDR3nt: TGTGCCTGGAGTATTGGGCGAGCAACTAATGAAAAACTGTTTTTT

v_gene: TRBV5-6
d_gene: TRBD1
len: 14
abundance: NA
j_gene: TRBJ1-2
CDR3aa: CASSPGQVNYGYTF
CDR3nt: TGTGCCAGCAGCCCGGGACAGGTCAACTATGGCTACACCTTC

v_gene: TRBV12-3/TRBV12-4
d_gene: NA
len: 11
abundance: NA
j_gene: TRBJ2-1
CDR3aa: CASSLLAEQFF
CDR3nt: TGTGCCAGCAGTTTATTGGCAGAGCAGTTCTTC

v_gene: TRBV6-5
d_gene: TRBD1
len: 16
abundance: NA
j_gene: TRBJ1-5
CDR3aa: CASSYSGRGLSQPQHF
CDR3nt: TGTGCCAGCAGTTACTCGGGCAGGGGGCTGAGTCAGCCCCAGCATTTT

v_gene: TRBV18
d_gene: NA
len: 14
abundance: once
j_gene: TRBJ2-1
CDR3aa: CASSRVFGGSEQFF
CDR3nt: TGTGCCAGCTCACGGGTTTTTGGAGGGAGTGAGCAGTTCTTC

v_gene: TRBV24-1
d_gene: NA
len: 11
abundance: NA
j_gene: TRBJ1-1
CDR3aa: CATDSNGEAFF
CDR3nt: TGTGCCACCGACTCGAACGGTGAAGCTTTCTTT

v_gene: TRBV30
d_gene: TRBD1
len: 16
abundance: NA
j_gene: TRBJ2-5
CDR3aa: CAWSTPGQGAGETQYF
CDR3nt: TGTGCCTGGAGTACACCGGGACAGGGGGCAGGGGAGACCCAGTACTTC

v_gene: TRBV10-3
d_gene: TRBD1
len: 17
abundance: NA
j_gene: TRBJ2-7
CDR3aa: CAISEGQGAPGSYEQYF
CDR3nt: TGTGCCATCAGTGAGGGACAGGGGGCCCCTGGCTCCTACGAGCAGTACTTC

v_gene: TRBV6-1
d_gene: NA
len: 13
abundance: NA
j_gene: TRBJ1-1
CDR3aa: CASSEGSGREAFF
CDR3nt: TGTGCCAGCAGTGAAGGGTCAGGTCGTGAAGCTTTCTTT

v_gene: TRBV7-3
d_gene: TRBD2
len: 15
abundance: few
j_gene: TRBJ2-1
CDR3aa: CASSPGLAGVYEQFF
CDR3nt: TGTGCCAGCAGCCCCGGACTAGCGGGAGTCTATGAGCAGTTCTTC

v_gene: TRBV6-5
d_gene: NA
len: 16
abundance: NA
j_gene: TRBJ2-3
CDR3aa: CASSYSERSSTDTQYF
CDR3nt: TGTGCCAGCAGTTACTCGGAGCGTTCTAGCACAGATACGCAGTATTTT

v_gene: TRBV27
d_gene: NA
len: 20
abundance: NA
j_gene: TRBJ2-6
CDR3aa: CASSLSNYPGFLAGANVLTF
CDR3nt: TGTGCCAGCAGTTTATCGAACTACCCAGGGTTTCTAGCTGGGGCCAACGTCCTGACTTTC

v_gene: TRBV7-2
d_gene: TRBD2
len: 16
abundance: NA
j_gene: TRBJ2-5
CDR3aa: CASSPAMAGGRETQYF
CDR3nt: TGTGCCAGCAGCCCCGCGATGGCGGGAGGGAGGGAGACCCAGTACTTC

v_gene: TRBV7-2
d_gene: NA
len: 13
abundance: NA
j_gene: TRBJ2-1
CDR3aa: CASSQEIYNEQFF
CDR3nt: TGTGCCAGCAGCCAGGAAATCTACAATGAGCAGTTCTTC

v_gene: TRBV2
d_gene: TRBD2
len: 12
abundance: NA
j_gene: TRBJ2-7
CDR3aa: CAGRGGEYEQYF
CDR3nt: TGTGCCGGGCGGGGGGGCGAGTACGAGCAGTACTTC

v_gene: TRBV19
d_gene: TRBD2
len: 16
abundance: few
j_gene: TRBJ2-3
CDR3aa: CASSIAGTSGRDTQYF
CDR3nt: TGTGCCAGTAGTATAGCCGGGACTAGCGGGAGAGATACGCAGTATTTT

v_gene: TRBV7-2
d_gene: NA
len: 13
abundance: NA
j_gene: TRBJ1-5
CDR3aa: CASSLDRDQPQHF
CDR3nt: TGTGCCAGCAGCTTAGATCGGGATCAGCCCCAGCATTTT

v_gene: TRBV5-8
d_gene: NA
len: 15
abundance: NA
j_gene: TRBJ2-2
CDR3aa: CASSLAGTYTGELFF
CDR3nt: TGTGCCAGCAGCTTGGCGGGGACATACACCGGGGAGCTGTTTTTT

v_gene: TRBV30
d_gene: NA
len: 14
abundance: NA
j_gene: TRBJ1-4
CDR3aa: CAWSVPGLYEKLFF
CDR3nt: TGTGCCTGGAGTGTACCGGGGTTGTATGAAAAACTGTTTTTT

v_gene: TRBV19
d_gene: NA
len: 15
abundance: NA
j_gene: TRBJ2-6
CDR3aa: CASSYRASGANVLTF
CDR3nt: TGTGCCAGTAGTTACAGGGCCTCTGGGGCCAACGTCCTGACTTTC

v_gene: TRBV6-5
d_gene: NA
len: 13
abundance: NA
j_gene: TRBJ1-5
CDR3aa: CASSYTPHQPQHF
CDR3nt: TGTGCCAGCAGTTATACCCCACATCAGCCCCAGCATTTT

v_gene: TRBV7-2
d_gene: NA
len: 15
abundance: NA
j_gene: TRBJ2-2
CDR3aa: CASSLAGVNTGELFF
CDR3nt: TGTGCCAGCAGCTTAGCGGGAGTGAACACCGGGGAGCTGTTTTTT

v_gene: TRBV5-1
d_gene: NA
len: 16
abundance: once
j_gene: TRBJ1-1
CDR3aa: CASSLGPGVRDTEAFF
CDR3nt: TGCGCCAGCAGCTTGGGTCCAGGGGTAAGGGACACTGAAGCTTTCTTT

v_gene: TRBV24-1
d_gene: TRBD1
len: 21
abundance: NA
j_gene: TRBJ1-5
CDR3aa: CATSFGQQANRGIWSNQPQHF
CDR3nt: TGTGCCACCAGTTTCGGTCAACAGGCCAACAGGGGTATTTGGAGCAATCAGCCCCAGCATTTT

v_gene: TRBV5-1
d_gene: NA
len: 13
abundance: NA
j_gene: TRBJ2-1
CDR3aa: CASSPGTNDEQFF
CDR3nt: TGCGCCAGCAGCCCCGGTACAAATGATGAGCAGTTCTTC

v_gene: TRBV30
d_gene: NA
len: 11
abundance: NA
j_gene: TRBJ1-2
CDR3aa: CAWSEGWGYTF
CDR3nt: TGTGCCTGGAGTGAGGGGTGGGGCTACACCTTC

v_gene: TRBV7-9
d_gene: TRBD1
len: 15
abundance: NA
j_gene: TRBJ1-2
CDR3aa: CASSSPGQGWYGYTF
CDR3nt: TGTGCCAGCAGTTCCCCGGGACAGGGGTGGTATGGCTACACCTTC

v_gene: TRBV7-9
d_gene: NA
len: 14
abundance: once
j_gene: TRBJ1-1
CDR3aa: CASSFGQTNAEAFF
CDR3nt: TGTGCCAGCAGCTTCGGCCAAACCAACGCTGAAGCTTTCTTT

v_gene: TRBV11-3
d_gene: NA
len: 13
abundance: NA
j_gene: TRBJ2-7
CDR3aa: CASSPLDRNWVYF
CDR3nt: TGTGCCAGCAGCCCCCTGGACAGAAATTGGGTGTACTTC

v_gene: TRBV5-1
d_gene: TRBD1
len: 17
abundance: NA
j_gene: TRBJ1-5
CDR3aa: CASSSGGIGQGTQPQHF
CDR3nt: TGCGCCAGCAGCTCAGGGGGAATTGGACAGGGGACACAGCCCCAGCATTTT

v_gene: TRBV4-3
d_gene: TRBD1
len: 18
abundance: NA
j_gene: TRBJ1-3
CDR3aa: CASSQDLGTGAGGNTIYF
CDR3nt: TGCGCCAGCAGCCAAGATCTAGGGACAGGGGCGGGTGGAAACACCATATATTTT

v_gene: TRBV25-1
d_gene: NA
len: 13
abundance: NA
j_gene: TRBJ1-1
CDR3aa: CASSVPGWTEAFF
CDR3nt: TGTGCCAGCAGTGTCCCGGGGTGGACTGAAGCTTTCTTT

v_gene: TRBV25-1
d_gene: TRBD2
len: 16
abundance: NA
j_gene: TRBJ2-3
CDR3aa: CASSDLGAGGLGTQYF
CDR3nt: TGTGCCAGCAGTGACCTAGGGGCGGGAGGTCTAGGTACGCAGTATTTT

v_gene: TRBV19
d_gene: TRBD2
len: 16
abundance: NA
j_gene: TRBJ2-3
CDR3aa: CASSLQTSGTTDTQYF
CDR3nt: TGTGCCAGTAGTCTTCAGACTAGCGGGACCACAGATACGCAGTATTTT

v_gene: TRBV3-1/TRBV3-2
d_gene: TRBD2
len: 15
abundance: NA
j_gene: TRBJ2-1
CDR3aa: CASSQTSGSYNEQFF
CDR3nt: TGTGCCAGCAGCCAAACTAGCGGGTCCTACAATGAGCAGTTCTTC

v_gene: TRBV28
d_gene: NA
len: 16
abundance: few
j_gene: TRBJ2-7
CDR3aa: CASSPWGQGGRYEQYF
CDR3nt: TGTGCCAGCAGTCCCTGGGGCCAAGGGGGGAGGTACGAGCAGTACTTC

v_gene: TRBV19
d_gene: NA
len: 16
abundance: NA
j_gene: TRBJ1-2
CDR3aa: CASSIGDGLPSWGYTF
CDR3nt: TGTGCCAGTAGTATAGGGGACGGATTGCCCTCTTGGGGCTACACCTTC

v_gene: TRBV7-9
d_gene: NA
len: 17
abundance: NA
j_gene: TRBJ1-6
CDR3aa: CASSLGMGSSYNSPLHF
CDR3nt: TGTGCCAGCAGCTTAGGAATGGGGAGCTCCTATAATTCACCCCTCCACTTT

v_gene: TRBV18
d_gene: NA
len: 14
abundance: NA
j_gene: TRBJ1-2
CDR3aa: CASSSDTSNYGYTF
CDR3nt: TGTGCCAGCTCATCGGACACCTCTAACTATGGCTACACCTTC

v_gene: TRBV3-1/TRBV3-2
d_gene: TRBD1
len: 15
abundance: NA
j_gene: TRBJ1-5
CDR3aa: CASSPSLRGAQPQHF
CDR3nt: TGTGCCAGCAGCCCCTCCCTCAGGGGGGCGCAGCCCCAGCATTTT

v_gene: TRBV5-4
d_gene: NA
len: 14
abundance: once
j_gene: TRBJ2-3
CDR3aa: CASSLDQGGDTQYF
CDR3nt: TGTGCCAGCAGCTTGGATCAAGGGGGAGATACGCAGTATTTT

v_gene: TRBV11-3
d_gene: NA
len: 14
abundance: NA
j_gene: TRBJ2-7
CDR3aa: CASSLRLQQLEQYF
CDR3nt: TGTGCCAGCAGCCTCCGATTGCAACAGCTCGAGCAGTACTTC

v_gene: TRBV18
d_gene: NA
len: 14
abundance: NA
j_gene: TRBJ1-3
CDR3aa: CASSPPNGGNTIYF
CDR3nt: TGTGCCAGCTCACCACCGAACGGGGGGAACACCATATATTTT

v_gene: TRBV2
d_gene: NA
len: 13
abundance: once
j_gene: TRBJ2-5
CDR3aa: CASWAGVGETQYF
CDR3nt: TGTGCCAGCTGGGCGGGCGTAGGGGAGACCCAGTACTTC